This T cell receptor beta chain was retrieved from a study of blood T cell repertoires in COVID-19. Trimming left V 5 bases short and J 2 bases short, with 7 bases between. The V gene's germline CDR1 is MNHEY and CDR2 SMNVEV (reference sequence). The CDR3 is 13 residues long. Produced via immunoSEQ multiplex PCR; TCRdb's table is partial and in-frame only. Here the sample spans tens of thousands of clones, 88% being singletons. This chain joins TRBV27 and TRBJ2-1, with D hard to call. The source is a man in his sixties with acute or convalescent COVID-19. Sequenced input: peripheral blood. The CDR3 here is CASSTYTYNEQFF. The DNA for the CDR3 is TGTGCCAGCAGTACATATACCTACAATGAGCAGTTCTTC.